Reported below is one T cell receptor beta chain. The data were taken from a study of shared clonotypes between healthy human individuals. Data came from immunoSEQ multiplex PCR; TCRdb stores just in-frame clones and leaves some out. Among some 2,100,000 clones listed, under 95% were seen once. The naive CD8 population came from CD45RO-negative cells selected for CCR7, without terminally differentiated effector memory CD45RA+ cells. The germline CDR1 and CDR2 sequences are MDHEN and SYDVKM. Trimming removed 6 bases at V and 6 bases at J, with 12 bases between. This CDR3 region has 12 residues. The sequenced sample was naive CD8+ T cells from PBMCs. This chain uses TRBV28 with TRBJ2-7; D not resolved. This TCR came from a young man in good health. Some clones in this sample may be carry-over from other donors' samples. CDR3 region: CASSPRRREQYF. In nucleotides, the CDR3 is TGTGCCAGCAGCCCCCGACGGCGCGAGCAGTACTTC.